This entry lists 31 T cell receptor beta chains sequenced from one sample in a study of T cells in Graves' hyperthyroidism and ophthalmopathy. The source material, RNA transcripts, was used to amplify TCR beta CDR3 regions. Using the HTBI primer set, a first-round RT-PCR was run on the TCR CDR3. Each CDR3 protein gets one entry after TCRdb re-called the multiplex PCR reads with MiXCR. The sample lists about 690,000 distinct CDR3 sequences, 17% occurring once. Sequencing input: blood. The receptors originated from a man aged 50-59 years with Graves' hyperthyroidism.

At least ten counts were recorded for this clonotype. The chain uses TRBV7-3 and TRBJ2-3; D remains unclear. This CDR3 has 16 residues. Trimming stripped 1 base from V and 1 base from J, with 12 bases between. Germline values: CDR1 SGHTA, CDR2 FQGTGA. The CDR3 coding sequence is TGTGCCAGCAGCTTAATTCGAACTACCCGCACAGATACGCAGTATTTT. Its translation: CASSLIRTTRTDTQYF.

This clonotype was picked up many times. The chain links TRBV9 to TRBJ2-7, with D tentatively TRBD1 (5 bases). Trimming cost V 4 bases and J 3 bases, with 17 bases left between them. The length of the CDR3 is 15 residues. CDR1 SGDLS and CDR2 YYNGEE come from the germline V gene. The CDR3 loop reads CASSPSSGAVYEQYF. In DNA form, the CDR3 reads TGTGCCAGCAGCCCCAGTTCTGGGGCGGTCTACGAGCAGTACTTC.

The V and J genes are TRBV28 and TRBJ1-1; possibly TRBD1 for D (5 bases). Looked up from germline, CDR1 is MDHEN and CDR2 is SYDVKM. The CDR3 extends over 12 amino acids. The V end was cut by 3 bases, the J end by 9 bases, with 11 bases between. For the CDR3, the DNA is TGTGCCAGCAGTTTGGGGGTGGGGAAAGCTTTCTTT. Amino acid sequence: CASSLGVGKAFF.

This clonotype was seen at least ten times. The chain employs TRBV29-1 and TRBJ1-1; D remains unclear. The CDR3 loop spans 13 amino acids. Germline assignment: CDR1 SQVTM and CDR2 ANQGSEA. V lost 4 bases and J 1 base, leaving 10 bases between the germline ends. The CDR3 DNA is TGCAGCGTTGTAGGGCAAGCGAACACTGAAGCTTTCTTT. It specifies CSVVGQANTEAFF.

This clonotype was observed many times. The CDR3: CASSVGTLGQETQYF. CDR3 coding DNA: TGTGCCAGTAGCGTGGGGACACTGGGACAAGAGACCCAGTACTTC. The chain recombines TRBV19 with TRBJ2-5, with D perhaps matching TRBD1 (6 bases). Germline V CDR1 and CDR2: LNHDA, SQIVND (reference sequence). The CDR3 length is 15 residues. V gave up 6 bases and J gave up 2 bases, with 16 bases separating them.

The genes are TRBV28 and TRBJ2-3; D perhaps matches TRBD2 (5 bases). Germline-derived CDR1 and CDR2 are MDHEN and SYDVKM. The CDR3 is made up of 14 amino acids. V lost 7 bases to trimming and J lost 2 bases, with 13 bases between them. This CDR3 reads CASTSGLPTDTQYF. The CDR3 DNA reads TGTGCCAGCACCTCCGGACTCCCCACAGATACGCAGTATTTT.

V gene TRBV6-6 combines with J gene TRBJ2-2, with D perhaps matching TRBD1 (6 bases). CDR3 length: 14 residues. V lost 1 base and J 6 bases, leaving 9 bases between the germline ends. CDR1 and CDR2 (germline): MNHNY, SVGAGI (reference sequence). The CDR3 bases are TGTGCCAGCAGTTACTTGGGGGCGCCCGGGGAGCTGTTTTTT. It encodes CASSYLGAPGELFF.

This clonotype appeared many times. The J gene is TRBJ2-1, the V gene TRBV18, with a weak D call TRBD1 (6 bases). Germline values: CDR1 KGHSH, CDR2 LQKENI. The CDR3 has 12 amino acids. The ends were cut back, 4 bases at V and 5 bases at J, with 6 bases in the middle. In DNA form, the CDR3 reads TGTGCCAGCTCACGGGACAACAATGAGCAGTTCTTC. Residues: CASSRDNNEQFF.

This clonotype was observed many times. V and J are TRBV7-9 and TRBJ2-5; 9 nucleotides line up with TRBD1. Germline V lookup: CDR1 SEHNR, CDR2 FQNEAQ (reference sequence). V was clipped by 4 bases and J by 7 bases; unmatched bases: 1. There are 12 residues in the CDR3. CDR3 amino acids: CASSSDRGTQYF. Written as DNA, the CDR3 is TGTGCCAGCAGCTCGGACAGGGGGACCCAGTACTTC.

This clonotype showed up many times. The chain recombines TRBV12-3 or TRBV12-4 with TRBJ2-7; 9 bases agree with TRBD1. After removal of 6 bases from V and 4 bases from J, the junction contained 7 bases not matched to a gene. The CDR3 is made up of 14 amino acids. CDR3 sequence: CASREQGARYEQYF. The CDR3 DNA reads TGTGCCAGCAGGGAACAGGGGGCGCGGTACGAGCAGTACTTC.

A note on this clonotype: The DNA is left out, because the CDR3 cannot be placed on it with certainty; the CDR3 is given as TCRdb lists it. The V and J genes are TRBV24-1 and TRBJ2-3; the table names TRBD1, a call not compared with the DNA. In germline, CDR1 is KGHDR, CDR2 SFDVKD. From its first to its last residue, the CDR3 has 17 amino acids. The CDR3: CATSDFGPGGAADTQYF.

The chain is built from TRBV6-4 and TRBJ2-5; 9 positions match TRBD2. V was pared by 1 base and J by 0 bases, with 12 bases of the junction left unmatched. Germline V lookup: CDR1 MRHNA, CDR2 SNTAGT. The CDR3 totals 19 residues. The CDR3: CASSDYYHGTSRYQETQYF. The CDR3 nucleotides are TGTGCCAGCAGTGACTACTATCACGGGACTAGCAGATACCAAGAGACCCAGTACTTC.

This clonotype was counted at least ten times. The chain links TRBV30 to TRBJ1-1; D not resolved. Germline V gives CDR1 GTSNPN, CDR2 SVGIG (reference sequence). V lost 5 bases to trimming and J lost 4 bases, with 8 bases between them. The CDR3 contains 11 residues. The CDR3 sequence: CAWLTSTEAFF. Written as DNA, the CDR3 is TGTGCCTGGCTAACATCCACTGAAGCTTTCTTT. Complete variable domain (other parts from reference TRBV30 and TRBJ1-1): SQTIHQWPATLVQPVGSPLSLECTVEGTSNPNLYWYRQAAGRGLQLLFYSVGIGQISSEVPQNLSASRPQDRQFILSSKKLLLSDSGFYLCAWLTSTEAFFGQGTRLTVV.

In this sample, this clonotype turned up many times. V and J are TRBV2 and TRBJ1-2, with D hard to call. The germline V gene encodes CDR1 SNHLY and CDR2 FYNNEI. The V end was cut by 5 bases, the J end by 8 bases, with 18 bases between. This CDR3 comprises 14 residues. CDR3 residues: CASSFSVTGEGYTF. The CDR3 region has the DNA TGTGCCAGCAGTTTCTCTGTGACCGGCGAGGGCTACACCTTC.

This clonotype was counted at least ten times. The gene calls are TRBV27 and TRBJ2-2; a possible D gene is TRBD2 (6 bases). CDR3 length: 15 amino acids. Trimming shortened V by 5 bases and J by 2 bases, and 12 bases separated the two germline ends. Germline CDR1 is MNHEY and CDR2 is SMNVEV (reference sequence). CDR3 in amino acids: CASSPTGLNTGELFF. In DNA, the CDR3 is TGTGCCAGCAGTCCAACGGGACTCAACACCGGGGAGCTGTTTTTT.

With regard to this clonotype: Possible read error: a much larger clone is one base away. The V and J genes are TRBV7-3 and TRBJ1-2; D gene unclear. Germline V gene sequence: CDR1 SGHTA, CDR2 FQGTGA. The length of the CDR3 is 13 residues. The CDR3 nucleotides read TGTGCCAGCAGCGAGGAACCCAACTATGGCTTCACCTTC. Amino acids: CASSEEPNYGFTF. Full variable domain (remainder filled in from reference TRBV7-3 and TRBJ1-2): GAGVSQTPSNKVTEKGKYVELRCDPISGHTALYWYRQSLGQGPEFLIYFQGTGAADDSGLPNDRFFAVRPEGSVSTLKIQRTERGDSAVYLCASSEEPNYGFTFGSGTRLTVV.

This CDR3 reads CASSAQKGNQPQHF. CDR3 in DNA: TGTGCCAGCAGTGCACAGAAGGGGAATCAGCCCCAGCATTTT. V and J are TRBV6-1 and TRBJ1-5; D is possibly TRBD1 (5 bases). V lost 4 bases and J 4 bases, leaving 11 bases between the germline ends. The CDR3 has 14 residues. Germline-derived CDR1 and CDR2 are MNHNS and SASEGT.

The V and J genes are TRBV28 and TRBJ1-4; 12 nucleotides match TRBD1. From germline, CDR1 is MDHEN and CDR2 SYDVKM. V shed 7 bases and J 3 bases; nucleotides not matched to a gene: 15. The CDR3 is 19 residues long. Here the CDR3 reads CASTYSAPGQGAANEKLFF. CDR3 sequence (DNA): TGTGCCAGCACCTATTCTGCTCCGGGACAGGGGGCGGCTAATGAAAAACTGTTTTTT.

This clonotype was detected many times. The chain has TRBV12-3 or TRBV12-4 and TRBJ2-3, with 10 nucleotides matching TRBD1. V lost 3 bases to trimming and J lost 4 bases; unmatched junction nucleotides: 7. This CDR3 is built from 16 residues. The CDR3 here is CASSFVGTGVPDTQYF. The CDR3 region has the DNA TGTGCCAGCAGTTTTGTCGGGACAGGGGTTCCAGATACGCAGTATTTT.

This clonotype was found many times. This sequence joins TRBV6-2 or TRBV6-3 and TRBJ1-1; D uncertain. Trimming took off 6 bases at V and 0 bases at J, with 11 bases between the two ends. Germline V lookup: CDR1 MNHEY, CDR2 SVGEGT. This CDR3 contains 14 residues. CDR3 in DNA: TGTGCCAGCAGACAAGGGAGAGTGAACACTGAAGCTTTCTTT. It codes for CASRQGRVNTEAFF.

This clonotype was detected only a few times. This chain uses TRBV7-9 with TRBJ2-5, with D uncertain. Germline V gene lookup returns CDR1 SEHNR and CDR2 FQNEAQ (reference sequence). The CDR3 covers 12 residues. Between the trimmed V and J ends, which lost 5 bases and 5 bases, there was a span of 9 bases. CDR3 loop: CASSPIEETQYF. The DNA of the CDR3 is TGTGCCAGCAGCCCGATCGAGGAGACCCAGTACTTC.

The V gene is TRBV18, the J gene TRBJ2-3; 9 bases are shared with TRBD2. The ends lost 0 bases at V and 6 bases at J; junction bases unmatched: 4. Germline CDR1 reads KGHSH; CDR2 reads LQKENI. The CDR3 has 15 residues. CDR3 DNA: TGTGCCAGCTCACCACCTAGCGGGAGTGGGGATACGCAGTATTTT. Its protein is CASSPPSGSGDTQYF.

At least ten counts were recorded for this clonotype. The gene calls are TRBV29-1 and TRBJ1-2; unclear D gene. Germline lookup yields CDR1 SQVTM and CDR2 ANQGSEA. There are 11 residues in the CDR3. V gave up 5 bases and J gave up 7 bases, with 11 bases separating them. CDR3 coding DNA: TGCAGCGTTCTATACGTCAGTGGCTACACCTTC. Translated: CSVLYVSGYTF.

The V call is TRBV7-4, the J call TRBJ2-2, with D unresolved. The germline gives CDR1 SGHVT, CDR2 SQSDAQ. The CDR3 is 14 amino acids. V was cut by 1 base and J by 4 bases, with 7 bases left in between. The CDR3 DNA reads as TGTGCCAGCAGCTTAGGCTACAGCACCGGGGAGCTGTTTTTT. This sequence encodes CASSLGYSTGELFF.

V and J are TRBV7-9 and TRBJ2-1, with D unresolved. V was clipped by 1 base and J by 9 bases, with 16 bases between them. In germline, CDR1 is SEHNR, CDR2 FQNEAQ (reference sequence). The length of the CDR3 is 15 residues. Written as DNA, the CDR3 is TGTGCCAGCAGCTTAGGATCCCAGGTTGTCGGTGAGCAGTTCTTC. Residues: CASSLGSQVVGEQFF.

This clonotype was seen many times. This chain uses TRBV11-2 with TRBJ2-1; the match to TRBD1 covers 11 bases. J gave up 8 bases and V 2 bases, and 8 bases lay outside the gene matches. This CDR3 is built from 16 residues. Germline V lookup: CDR1 SGHAT, CDR2 FQNNGV. The CDR3 nucleotides are TGTGCCAGCAGCTTAAGTTCGTGGACAGGGGGCGATGAGCAGTTCTTC. Translating gives CASSLSSWTGGDEQFF. The full variable domain, completed using reference TRBV11-2 and TRBJ2-1, is EAGVAQSPRYKIIEKRQSVAFWCNPISGHATLYWYQQILGQGPKLLIQFQNNGVVDDSQLPKDRFSAERLKGVDSTLKIQPAKLEDSAVYLCASSLSSWTGGDEQFFGPGTRLTVL.

This clonotype was recorded a few times. The chain is built from TRBV6-9 and TRBJ2-2, with D uncertain. CDR3 length: 18 residues. CDR1 is MNHGY and CDR2 is SVAAGI in the germline V gene. Trimming removed 3 bases from V and 4 bases from J, with 21 bases in between. As DNA, the CDR3 is TGTGCCAGCAGTTACGGGCCCATTATAGCCAGCCGCACCGGGGAGCTGTTTTTT. The encoded protein is CASSYGPIIASRTGELFF.

In its sample, this clonotype was seen a few times. The chain carries TRBV19 and TRBJ1-1, with no clear D. The CDR3 is made up of 14 amino acids. CDR1 LNHDA and CDR2 SQIVND come from the germline V gene (reference sequence). V dropped 3 bases and J dropped 2 bases, with 10 bases sitting between them. The CDR3 coding sequence is TGTGCCAGTAGTATCTTAGGGCCAAACACTGAAGCTTTCTTT. It codes for CASSILGPNTEAFF.

The CDR3 nucleotides read TGTGCCAGCAGCTTAATGCAGAACTTGAACACTGAAGCTTTCTTT. Translation gives CASSLMQNLNTEAFF. The chain recombines TRBV7-2 with TRBJ1-1; unclear D gene. The CDR3 is made up of 15 amino acids. V dropped 2 bases and J dropped 0 bases, with 10 bases sitting between them. Germline V gene sequence: CDR1 SGHTA, CDR2 FQGNSA.

The chain is built from TRBV20-1 and TRBJ1-5; D not certain. Germline assignment: CDR1 DFQATT and CDR2 SNEGSKA (reference sequence). The CDR3 has 14 amino acids. V lost 1 base to trimming and J lost 6 bases, with 13 bases between them. For the CDR3, the DNA is TGCAGTGCTAGAGGAGGCGGAGGTCTTCAGCCCCAGCATTTT. Translation: CSARGGGGLQPQHF.

There are many counts of this clonotype. The chain joins TRBV7-9 to TRBJ2-4; D may match TRBD1 or TRBD2 (5 bases each). This CDR3 region has 15 residues. Germline lookup yields CDR1 SEHNR and CDR2 FQNEAQ (reference sequence). Trimming shortened V by 3 bases and J by 3 bases, and 12 bases separated the two germline ends. The CDR3 protein is CASSFDDSGKNIQYF. CDR3 DNA sequence: TGTGCCAGCAGCTTTGATGACAGCGGCAAAAACATTCAGTACTTC.